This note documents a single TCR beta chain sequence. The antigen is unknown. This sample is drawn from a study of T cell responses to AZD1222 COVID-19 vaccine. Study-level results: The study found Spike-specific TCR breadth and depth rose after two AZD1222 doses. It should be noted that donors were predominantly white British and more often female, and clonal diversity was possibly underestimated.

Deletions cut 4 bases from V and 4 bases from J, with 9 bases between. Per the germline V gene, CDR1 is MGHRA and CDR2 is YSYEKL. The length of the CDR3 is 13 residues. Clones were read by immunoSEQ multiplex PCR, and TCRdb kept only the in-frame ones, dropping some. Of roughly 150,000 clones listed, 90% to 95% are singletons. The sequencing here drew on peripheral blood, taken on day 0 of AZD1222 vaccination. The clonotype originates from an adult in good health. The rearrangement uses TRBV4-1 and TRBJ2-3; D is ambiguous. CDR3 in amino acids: CASSPTPPDTQYF. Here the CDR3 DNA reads TGCGCCAGCAGCCCTACCCCCCCAGATACGCAGTATTTT.